The source of this T cell receptor beta chain is a study of Ad26.COV2.S vaccination and SARS-CoV-2 variants. As for the study in general: The study gave Ad26.COV2.S intramuscularly, once or twice 56 days apart. General study results and limits: Spike-specific TCR breadth ran higher among vaccine recipients than placebo recipients.

Remarks on this clone: Its matching antigen is unknown.

Clones were read by immunoSEQ multiplex PCR, and TCRdb kept only the in-frame ones, dropping some. The sample records approximately 350,000 clones, under 90% being singletons. Treatment in this sample: some 20 received Ad26.COV2.S at low or high dose, single or two shots; several received placebo; per-sample allocation not given. Sampling was performed 63 days after the first vaccine or placebo injection. Donation came from an adult in Boston who was aged 18-55 years. The material was peripheral blood, obtained in a trial of Ad26.COV2.S vaccine versus placebo. This sequence originates from a person between 18 and 60 years old who received the Ad26.COV2.S COVID-19 vaccine or a placebo.

The CDR3 DNA is TGTGCCAGCAGCGGACCGGGACAGGGGGCATACGAGCAGTACTTC. Protein product: CASSGPGQGAYEQYF. The V gene is TRBV5-4, the J gene TRBJ2-7; 12 nucleotides match TRBD1. The CDR3 has 15 residues. With V trimmed by 4 bases and J by 4 bases, 6 bases remained unmatched. From germline, CDR1 is SGHNT and CDR2 YYREEE (reference sequence). Based on the CDR3 plus reference TRBV5-4 and TRBJ2-7, the full variable domain is ETGVTQSPTHLIKTRGQQVTLRCSSQSGHNTVSWYQQALGQGPQFIFQYYREEENGRGNFPPRFSGLQFPNYSSELNVNALELDDSALYLCASSGPGQGAYEQYFGPGTRLTVT.